The present TCR beta chain was sequenced within a study of monozygotic twins with inflammatory bowel disease (dated by TCRdb to about 2019). About the study as a whole: In total, approximately 28 monozygotic twin pairs made up the full study: 19 Danish pairs, all IBD-discordant, plus nine German pairs, of which four were IBD-concordant and five were IBD-discordant. The search for disease-associated traits relied mainly on comparing IBD patients with their genetically identical healthy co-twins within discordant pairs. Each individual had, on average, about 151 000 unique TCRalpha sequences and 181 000 unique TCRbeta sequences available for analysis.

Receptors were amplified or captured by 5' RACE. Preparation of each TCR library used roughly 3.5 ug of total RNA. For each sample, cDNA synthesis with SMARTScribe reverse transcriptase was split into eight separate reactions. During cDNA synthesis, template switching was used to introduce unique molecular identifiers that contained a 6-nucleotide sample barcode. TCRalpha and TCRbeta cDNA was amplified in two nested PCRs of about 16 and 10 cycles, and bead purification was carried out after each PCR. Before amplification, the cDNA was both treated with uracil DNA-glycosylase and purified with the QIAquick PCR purification kit. The second PCR added Illumina TruSeq-compatible adapters along with sample-specific barcodes. Library quality and concentration were checked on TapeStation and Qubit, and libraries were pooled at about 5 ng each. Pooled libraries were sequenced on an Illumina HiSeq2500 single-index Rapid Run with 2 x 100 bp reads and custom sequencing primers. On the authors' methods: MiGEC version 1.2.6 was used for UMI-based consensus assembly to correct PCR and sequencing errors. V(D)J alignment, clonotype assembly and CDR3 extraction were performed with MiXCR version 2.1.1. Normalisation of gene usage, clonotype sharing and MAIT/NKT TCR abundance was achieved by analysing the top 1000, 10 000 and 20 000 clonotypes per sample. After downsampling to 27 000 UMIs, diversity was calculated as the inverse Simpson index using the vegan R package. Paired Mann-Whitney U tests on discordant twin pairs were used, with Benjamini-Hochberg multiple-testing correction. TCRdb reanalyzed the reads, keeping one entry per CDR3 protein sequence and omitting DNA. For this entry, the V and J calls and clone size follow TCRdb and not the study's own pipeline. The sample table on file contains around 140,000 distinct CDR3 sequences. 2.4% of the sample belongs to the ten largest clones.

Via the germline V gene, CDR1 is MNHEY and CDR2 SVGEGT. From the cysteine up to the phenylalanine, the CDR3 has a length of 14 residues. The DNA is not on file. From each donor, a roughly 2.5 ml peripheral blood sample was drawn into PAXgene tubes and stored at -80 degrees C. Total RNA was isolated from whole blood with the PAXgene blood miRNA kit on an automated QIAcube, without T cell sorting. Peripheral blood from monozygotic twin pairs who were concordant or discordant for inflammatory bowel disease underwent deep TCRalpha and TCRbeta repertoire profiling using unique molecular barcoding. For every twin pair, smoking habits were documented, and each individual was categorised as a current, former or never smoker. Results and caveats for the whole study, not just this receptor: Repertoire similarity did not differ between concordant and discordant twins, possibly due to limited statistical power. The analysis was unable to tell apart different T cell subtypes. IBD patients shared fewer clonotypes with other individuals than healthy twins did, most markedly in patients showing signs of disease activity. No single strong signal or clonotype linked to IBD turned up in the results, so the idea that one exists was not supported. Differing immunosuppressive treatments among patients may have added background noise and inter-individual variability to the repertoires. A decrease in TCRbeta repertoire diversity, as measured by inverse Simpson index, was observed in IBD patients compared with their healthy co-twins.

Worth noting for this clonotype: Its antigen is not yet known.

This TCR came from a human donor with ulcerative colitis or Crohn's disease, or a healthy co-twin of an affected twin (not recorded which). The sequence links TRBV6-2 or TRBV6-3 to TRBJ2-5; the D gene TCRdb calls, TRBD2, cannot be checked with no DNA. Sequencing used blood. The CDR3: CASSHPGLGETQYF.